The entry that follows covers one TCR beta chain sequence. Its antigen is currently not known. The input lacks base qualities; no much larger clone sits a single base away. This sample is drawn from a study of blood T cell repertoires in COVID-19 (dated by TCRdb to the early 2020s). Concerning the study at large: Collaborator samples came from the United States, Italy and Spain and covered acute and convalescent phases of COVID-19. The material from the prospective study consisted of cDNA or gDNA derived from T cells, B-cell-depleted T cells, or PBMCs. Deeply sampled blood TCRbeta repertoires from subjects exposed to, actively infected with, or recovered from COVID-19 were included in the dataset. Samples were obtained from the ongoing ImmuneRACE study (first 160 participants) and from over a thousand subjects provided by 6 global collaborators. A de-identified subject ID, COVID-19 status, age in years and sex were almost always included in the sample metadata. HLA class I and class II types, where available, came from metadata supplied by the sample provider rather than from assay-based typing. A freely available public database, intended as a resource for researchers studying the immune response to SARS-CoV-2, is where the repertoires were released.

Another Seattle source contributed samples from volunteer blood donors who had recovered from COVID-19. Collaborating institutions collected whole blood in K2EDTA tubes following their own protocols. For TCRbeta analysis, collaborators shipped samples in one of three forms: frozen whole blood, isolated PBMCs, or DNA extracted from either of those sample types. V ends up 2 bases short and J 0 bases short, with an unmatched junction base count of 3. CDR1 and CDR2 were assigned from the germline V gene as SGHRS and YFSETQ. The CDR3 runs 16 amino acids, cysteine and phenylalanine included. Only CDR3 DNA remains: 48 bases, in frame from the first base. TCRbeta CDR3 regions were amplified from genomic DNA by means of the immunoSEQ Assay, a bias-controlled multiplex PCR. Per the original workflow: The number of nucleated cells in each sample was estimated by amplification of reference gene primers within the assay. Sequence reads were collapsed and filtered to measure the absolute abundance of every unique TCRbeta CDR3 rearrangement. For each sample, productive Simpson clonality was calculated as the square root of Simpson's diversity index over productive rearrangements. This is the immuneACCESS table as TCRdb keeps it, with only in-frame sequences that have V and J called. A part of the clones is gone; compared with another copy, unresolved V genes explain less than half, and the rest is unexplained. That table gives V, J and clone size, and the DNA gave D and trimming. The sample has 300,000 or so clones on record, approximately 90% of them singletons. The top ten clones comprise 5.5% to 7% of the sample.

Results the study describes overall, beyond this receptor: How much clinical and demographic metadata was included differed by source and by participant, and the metadata was provided uncurated.

The sequencing input was peripheral blood. This TCR was recovered from a woman aged 25 to 45 who had recovered from COVID-19. The chain employs TRBV5-1 and TRBJ2-1; 9 junctional bases match TRBD2. The CDR3 reads CASSFSGGSSYNEQFF. Read as DNA, the sequence is TGCGCCAGCAGCTTTAGCGGGGGAAGCTCCTACAATGAGCAGTTCTTC. This CDR3, with the reference TRBV5-1 and TRBJ2-1 proteins standing in past its ends, gives the full variable domain KAGVTQTPRYLIKTRGQQVTLSCSPISGHRSVSWYQQTPGQGLQFLFEYFSETQRNKGNFPGRFSGRQFSNSRSEMNVSTLELGDSALYLCASSFSGGSSYNEQFFGPGTRLTVL.